These 29 T cell receptor beta chains originate from one sample sequenced in a study of regulatory T cells in long-lasting Graves disease. The time point: newly diagnosed GD, antithyroid drugs for less than 3 months. The authors made the TCR library using RNA they extracted from PBMCs. With iRepertoire HTBI primers and Arm-PCR of CDR3 regions, TCR beta libraries were built. TCRdb redid the calling of the multiplex PCR reads with MiXCR, one entry per CDR3 protein. The sample contains hundreds of thousands of distinct CDR3 sequences, around 15% of which appear only once. This specimen consisted of peripheral blood mononuclear cells (PBMCs), obtained at new diagnosis, from a patient treated with antithyroid drugs. The receptor source for this set is a female donor with Graves disease.

V is TRBV27 and J is TRBJ2-3; D tentatively reads TRBD1 or TRBD2 (6 bases each). Germline V gene data show CDR1 as MNHEY and CDR2 as SMNVEV (reference sequence). This CDR3 comprises 15 residues. Trimming stripped 1 base from V and 3 bases from J, with 11 bases between. The CDR3 region is CASSLWGARTDTQYF. CDR3 nucleotide sequence: TGTGCCAGCAGTTTATGGGGGGCGCGGACAGATACGCAGTATTTT.

This clonotype occurred many times. V is TRBV7-9 and J is TRBJ1-1; the D gene is possibly TRBD1 (6 bases). This CDR3 region has 13 residues. Germline V CDR1 and CDR2: SEHNR, FQNEAQ (reference sequence). V was cut by 3 bases and J by 11 bases, with 16 bases left in between. The CDR3 loop reads CASSFEWDTQAFF. The CDR3 bases are TGTGCCAGCAGCTTCGAATGGGACACCCAGGCTTTCTTT.

This clonotype showed up many times. The CDR3 DNA is TGTGCCAGCAGCCCGATCCTGGGCGGGAGAAGGTACAATGAGCAGTTCTTC. It codes for CASSPILGGRRYNEQFF. J is TRBJ2-1 and V is TRBV11-2; TRBD2 aligns across 7 bases. Germline CDR1 is SGHAT and CDR2 is FQNNGV. The trim removed 5 bases at V and 4 bases at J, leaving 14 bases unmatched. The CDR3 is made up of 17 amino acids.

This clonotype was picked up many times. The chain carries TRBV4-2 and TRBJ2-5; 8 bases are shared with TRBD2. CDR1 is LGHNA, CDR2 YNFKEQ, per germline. This CDR3 is built from 16 residues. With V trimmed by 1 base and J by 2 bases, 6 bases remained unmatched. CDR3 residues: CASSQASGGSQETQYF. The CDR3 bases are TGTGCCAGCAGCCAAGCCAGCGGGGGTTCACAAGAGACCCAGTACTTC.

In this sample, this clonotype turned up a few times. CDR3 DNA sequence: TGTGCCAGCAGCTTGAGGAGTCCCTATGGCTACACCTTC. Its translation is CASSLRSPYGYTF. The V gene is TRBV5-5, the J gene TRBJ1-2, with unresolved D. The CDR3 is 13 residues long. Germline assignment: CDR1 SGHKS and CDR2 YYEKEE (reference sequence). V dropped 1 base and J dropped 4 bases, with 8 bases sitting between them.

Only one count was recorded for this clonotype. The chain uses TRBV29-1 and TRBJ1-1, with 9 bases fitting TRBD1. In germline, CDR1 is SQVTM, CDR2 ANQGSEA. V shed 4 bases, J shed 1 base, and the junction held 1 base outside the gene matches. There are 13 residues in the CDR3. The CDR3 loop reads CSVGGQGNTEAFF. The CDR3 DNA is TGCAGCGTTGGGGGACAGGGGAACACTGAAGCTTTCTTT. Together with reference TRBV29-1 and TRBJ1-1, the CDR3 gives the full variable domain: SAVISQKPSRDICQRGTSLTIQCQVDSQVTMMFWYRQQPGQSLTLIATANQGSEATYESGFVIDKFPISRPNLTFSTLTVSNMSPEDSSIYLCSVGGQGNTEAFFGQGTRLTVV.

This clonotype was counted at least ten times. The genes are TRBV11-2 and TRBJ1-1; D remains unclear. Germline CDR1 and CDR2: SGHAT and FQNNGV. Trimming pared 2 bases from V and 7 bases from J, leaving 5 bases between. CDR3 length: 11 residues. CDR3 nucleotide sequence: TGTGCCAGCAGCTTATTGGGTGAAGCTTTCTTT. This gives the protein CASSLLGEAFF.

This clonotype was counted only a few times. This clone may be a read error of a much larger clone one base away. This chain joins TRBV10-2 and TRBJ2-1, with D possibly TRBD2 on 5 matching bases. V gave up 10 bases and J gave up 7 bases, with 17 bases separating them. The CDR3 has 13 amino acids. CDR1 and CDR2 from the germline V gene are WSHSY and SAAADI. The CDR3 DNA sequence: TGCGCCACCCCTAGCCTCCTAAGAAATGAGCAGTTCTTC. It yields the protein CATPSLLRNEQFF.

To note about this clonotype: A much larger clone lies one base from this, so it may be a read error. The chain employs TRBV29-1 and TRBJ1-2, with D perhaps TRBD1 (6 bases). CDR1 SQVTM and CDR2 ANQGSEA come from the germline V gene. CDR3 length: 15 amino acids. CDR3 nucleotide sequence: TGCAGCGCTGAAGATCGGGGGCGGTGGGGCTATGGCTACACCTTC. Translating gives CSAEDRGRWGYGYTF.

This clonotype was counted ten times or more. The J gene is TRBJ2-5, the V gene TRBV13; weak D call: TRBD1 (5 bases). The CDR3 is 13 amino acids. Deletions cut 5 bases from V and 2 bases from J, with 9 bases between. The germline V gene encodes CDR1 PRHDT and CDR2 FYEKMQ (reference sequence). CDR3 residues: CASSPRQQETQYF. The CDR3 DNA reads as TGTGCCAGCAGCCCAAGACAGCAAGAGACCCAGTACTTC.

The V and J genes are TRBV11-2 and TRBJ1-3; 9 positions match TRBD1. The CDR3 runs to 13 residues. Germline CDR1 SGHAT, CDR2 FQNNGV. This chain's CDR3 is CAVQGASGNTIYF. The DNA for the CDR3 is TGTGCAGTACAGGGGGCGTCTGGAAACACCATATATTTT.

The rearrangement links TRBV9 to TRBJ2-3; D possibly corresponds to TRBD1 (5 bases). Trimming removed 4 bases at V and 8 bases at J, with 20 bases between. The germline CDR1 and CDR2 sequences are SGDLS and YYNGEE. The CDR3 runs 15 residues. The CDR3 DNA sequence: TGTGCCAGCAGCCCCGGGCAGGGCCACGTCGTTACGCAGTATTTT. Amino acid sequence: CASSPGQGHVVTQYF.

This clonotype was recorded many times. This chain connects TRBV4-2 to TRBJ2-1; D possibly uses TRBD1 or TRBD2 (6 bases each). Germline-derived CDR1 and CDR2 are LGHNA and YNFKEQ. The V gene lost 1 base and the J gene lost 1 base, with 17 bases spanning the gap. The CDR3 is 18 amino acids. The CDR3 protein is CASSQVGRGELSYNEQFF. The CDR3 nucleotides are TGTGCCAGCAGCCAAGTTGGAAGGGGGGAACTTTCCTACAATGAGCAGTTCTTC.

This clonotype was recorded at least ten times. The J gene is TRBJ1-1, the V gene TRBV28, with a possible D match to TRBD1 (6 bases). Germline-derived CDR1 and CDR2 are MDHEN and SYDVKM. V dropped 7 bases and J dropped 3 bases, with 15 bases sitting between them. The CDR3 length is 14 residues. Here the CDR3 reads CASTPWTEYTEAFF. The CDR3 nucleotides read TGTGCCAGCACCCCTTGGACAGAATACACTGAAGCTTTCTTT.

This chain uses TRBV20-1 with TRBJ2-3; 11 positions match TRBD2. V shed 3 bases, J shed 2 bases, and the junction held 4 bases outside the gene matches. CDR1 and CDR2 (germline): DFQATT, SNEGSKA (reference sequence). The CDR3 length is 15 residues. CDR3 loop: CSASRTSGSTDTQYF. In nucleotides, the CDR3 is TGCAGTGCTAGTCGGACTAGCGGGTCCACAGATACGCAGTATTTT.

V usage is TRBV18 and J usage is TRBJ2-4, with D possibly matching TRBD1 (6 bases). Germline values: CDR1 KGHSH, CDR2 LQKENI. This CDR3 contains 16 residues. The ends were cut back, 4 bases at V and 0 bases at J, with 13 bases in the middle. CDR3 residues: CASSHRQALAKNIQYF. The CDR3 nucleotides are TGTGCCAGCTCACACAGACAGGCTCTAGCCAAAAACATTCAGTACTTC.

As regards this clonotype: A much larger clone lies one base from this, so it may be a read error. The V gene is TRBV28, the J gene TRBJ2-5; D remains unclear. The CDR3 runs to 12 residues. Looked up from germline, CDR1 is MDHEN and CDR2 is SYDVKM. The V end was cut by 8 bases, the J end by 3 bases, with 10 bases between. In DNA form, the CDR3 reads TGTGCCAGCTGTGTGTGGGAAGAGACCCAGTACTTC. As protein: CASCVWEETQYF.

The rearrangement links TRBV10-3 to TRBJ2-2; D might be TRBD2 (6 bases). Germline CDR1 ENHRY, CDR2 SYGVKD. CDR3 size: 16 residues. Trimming pared 0 bases from V and 0 bases from J, leaving 8 bases between. This chain's CDR3 is CAISESGGANTGELFF. The CDR3 DNA sequence: TGTGCCATCAGTGAGTCTGGCGGGGCGAACACCGGGGAGCTGTTTTTT.

This clonotype was seen ten or more times. The chain couples TRBV5-1 to TRBJ2-7, with D unclear. The V and J ends lost 4 bases and 0 bases respectively, with 11 bases between them. Germline V gene data show CDR1 as SGHRS and CDR2 as YFSETQ. The CDR3 spans 14 residues. In DNA, the CDR3 is TGCGCCAGCAGCGACCCTGGAAGCTCCTACGAGCAGTACTTC. Its protein is CASSDPGSSYEQYF.

The table lists this clonotype with many counts. V and J are TRBV7-2 and TRBJ2-5, with unresolved D. Per germline, CDR1 SGHTA and CDR2 FQGNSA. V dropped 6 bases and J dropped 4 bases, with 30 bases sitting between them. The CDR3 is made up of 19 amino acids. The CDR3, as DNA: TGTGCCAGCAGTTCCAATGCTCACCTCACACGAAGTAGGCCAGAGACCCAGTACTTC. This gives the protein CASSSNAHLTRSRPETQYF.

This clonotype was detected ten times or more. The genes are TRBV7-9 and TRBJ2-5; D assignment may be TRBD1 or TRBD2 (5 bases each). Trimming shortened V by 5 bases and J by 5 bases, and 15 bases separated the two germline ends. Germline V CDR1 and CDR2: SEHNR, FQNEAQ (reference sequence). The CDR3 runs 14 residues. This chain's CDR3 is CASSRDQGRETQYF. The CDR3 DNA reads as TGTGCCAGCAGCCGGGACCAGGGACGGGAGACCCAGTACTTC.

Ten or more counts support this clonotype. The V call is TRBV20-1, the J call TRBJ1-6; D perhaps matches TRBD1 (6 bases). V lost 5 bases to trimming and J lost 10 bases, with 18 bases between them. CDR1 is DFQATT and CDR2 is SNEGSKA in the germline V gene (reference sequence). CDR3 length: 14 amino acids. The CDR3: CSAEGGFSGSPLHF. The CDR3 DNA reads TGCAGTGCTGAAGGGGGGTTTTCCGGCTCACCCCTCCACTTT.

This chain connects TRBV19 to TRBJ2-1; 11 bases match TRBD2. Germline V CDR1 and CDR2: LNHDA, SQIVND (reference sequence). Trimming removed 5 bases from V and 8 bases from J; junction bases left unmatched: 8. The CDR3 runs to 15 residues. CDR3 sequence reads: CASSLSGGASDEQFF. The DNA of the CDR3 is TGTGCCAGTAGTCTTAGCGGGGGGGCTAGCGATGAGCAGTTCTTC.

This clonotype was counted many times. The gene calls are TRBV6-1 and TRBJ2-3; the D is unclear. CDR1 and CDR2 (germline): MNHNS, SASEGT. Trimming shortened V by 4 bases and J by 4 bases, and 9 bases separated the two germline ends. This CDR3 is 13 amino acids long. The DNA of the CDR3 is TGTGCCAGCAGTGGCTTCCCGGCAGATACGCAGTATTTT. Its protein is CASSGFPADTQYF.

Of note for this clonotype: A read error is possible here, since a much larger clone lies one base away. The chain uses TRBV6-6 and TRBJ2-1; D is undetermined. The germline V gene encodes CDR1 MNHNY and CDR2 SVGAGI (reference sequence). V gave up 0 bases and J gave up 5 bases, with 20 bases separating them. CDR3 size: 18 residues. In nucleotides, the CDR3 is TGTGCCAGCAGTTACTCGAAGTTAGGCAGATGGGCTCACAATGAGCAGTTCTTC. Its protein product is CASSYSKLGRWAHNEQFF.

This clonotype came up many times. The chain carries TRBV12-3 or TRBV12-4 and TRBJ2-1; 10 nucleotides align to TRBD1. The ends lost 7 bases at V and 5 bases at J; junction bases unmatched: 11. The CDR3 consists of 16 residues. The CDR3 nucleotides read TGTGCCAGCACCTCCGGGGGGACAGGGGTACACAATGAGCAGTTCTTC. Translation gives CASTSGGTGVHNEQFF.

V usage is TRBV7-9 and J usage is TRBJ2-1, with TRBD2 matching over 11 bases. Germline lookup yields CDR1 SEHNR and CDR2 FQNEAQ (reference sequence). The J segment lost 2 bases and the V segment lost 6 bases, leaving 6 bases of the junction unmatched. This CDR3 has 16 amino acids. The CDR3: CASRRTSGYTYNEQFF. CDR3 coding DNA: TGTGCCAGCAGGCGGACTAGCGGGTATACCTACAATGAGCAGTTCTTC.

The rearrangement joins TRBV4-2 to TRBJ2-2; D is uncertain. Trimming took 6 bases from V and 6 from J, leaving 11 bases between them. This CDR3 spans 13 amino acids. Germline assignment: CDR1 LGHNA and CDR2 YNFKEQ. The CDR3 here is CASRHEFPGELFF. The CDR3 bases are TGTGCCAGCAGACACGAGTTTCCCGGGGAGCTGTTTTTT.

Ten or more counts support this clonotype. The V gene is TRBV16, the J gene TRBJ1-3; the D is unclear. In germline, CDR1 is KGHSY, CDR2 FQNENV. The CDR3 runs to 13 residues. V lost 1 base to trimming and J lost 4 bases, with 5 bases between them. The CDR3 region has the DNA TGTGCCAGCAGCCAATTCGAAGGAAACACCATATATTTT. Protein sequence: CASSQFEGNTIYF.